These 11 T cell receptor beta chains originate from one sample sequenced in a study of cytomegalovirus exposure and HLA in healthy donors (dated by TCRdb to the late 2010s). The library was obtained by the immunoSEQ multiplex PCR assay. This is the immuneACCESS table as TCRdb keeps it, with only in-frame sequences that have V and J called. A part of the clones is gone; compared with another copy, unresolved V genes explain less than half, and the rest is unexplained. The sample records roughly 170,000 clones, about 86% of which are singletons. Together, the top ten hold 2.5% to 3% of the sample. What was sequenced was PBMCs. The receptors originated from a woman aged 18-29 years in good health and CMV-seropositive.

The J gene is TRBJ2-6, the V gene TRBV7-8; TRBD1 matches 8 bases. CDR1 is SGHVS and CDR2 is FQNEAQ in the germline V gene. V was clipped by 5 bases and J by 2 bases; unmatched bases: 8. CDR3 length: 17 amino acids. The DNA for the CDR3 is TGTGCCAGCAGCCGCCGACAGGGGAAGACTGGGGCCAACGTCCTGACTTTC. This translates into CASSRRQGKTGANVLTF.

The V and J genes are TRBV7-2 and TRBJ1-1, with a weak D call TRBD1 (6 bases). The CDR3 sequence is 15 residues long. The V and J ends lost 0 bases and 5 bases respectively, with 13 bases between them. In germline, CDR1 is SGHTA, CDR2 FQGNSA. The CDR3 protein is CASSLAVGARTEAFF. The CDR3 region has the DNA TGTGCCAGCAGCTTAGCGGTGGGGGCGAGAACTGAAGCTTTCTTT.

The chain has TRBV18 and TRBJ2-3, with 8 bases that match TRBD1. Looked up from germline, CDR1 is KGHSH and CDR2 is LQKENI. Trimming removed 0 bases from V and 3 bases from J; junction bases left unmatched: 8. This CDR3 comprises 17 residues. The CDR3 protein is CASSPPLDRVDTDTQYF. The CDR3 nucleotides are TGTGCCAGCTCACCACCGCTGGACAGGGTGGATACAGATACGCAGTATTTT.

V and J are TRBV4-1 and TRBJ1-2; D perhaps matches TRBD1 (5 bases). The CDR3 length is 16 residues. Trimming pared 2 bases from V and 4 bases from J, leaving 17 bases between. Germline values: CDR1 MGHRA, CDR2 YSYEKL. This CDR3 reads CASSQNPRLDSYGYTF. The CDR3 DNA reads as TGCGCCAGCAGCCAAAACCCCCGCCTCGACAGCTATGGCTACACCTTC.

The genes are TRBV27 and TRBJ2-5; D remains unclear. V was trimmed by 6 bases and J by 2 bases, leaving 19 bases between them. The germline V gene has CDR1 MNHEY and CDR2 SMNVEV (reference sequence). The CDR3 is 16 amino acids. The CDR3 DNA reads as TGTGCCAGCAGCACCCCATACCTACTACAACAAGAGACCCAGTACTTC. As protein: CASSTPYLLQQETQYF.

The chain carries TRBV2 and TRBJ1-5; D uncertain. Trimming removed 2 bases from V and 4 bases from J, with 24 bases in between. The germline V gene encodes CDR1 SNHLY and CDR2 FYNNEI. This CDR3 contains 19 residues. The CDR3 here is CASSERSLRAVRGNQPQHF. CDR3 DNA: TGTGCCAGCAGTGAAAGGTCCCTTCGTGCTGTCAGAGGAAATCAGCCCCAGCATTTT.

The chain combines TRBV4-1 with TRBJ2-7; D is perhaps TRBD1 (6 bases). Per germline, CDR1 MGHRA and CDR2 YSYEKL. This CDR3 spans 14 amino acids. Trimming took 3 bases from V and 6 from J, leaving 15 bases between them. In DNA form, the CDR3 reads TGCGCCAGCAGCCATAACGACAGGCCAGGCGAGCAGTACTTC. This encodes CASSHNDRPGEQYF.

This clone was found once. The rearrangement uses TRBV20-1 and TRBJ1-2, with D possibly being TRBD1 (6 bases). This CDR3 is 11 amino acids long. Germline CDR1 reads DFQATT; CDR2 reads SNEGSKA (reference sequence). V lost 5 bases to trimming and J lost 5 bases, with 9 bases between them. CDR3 in DNA: TGCAGTGCTGGGGGCGGGTATGGCTACACCTTC. Protein sequence: CSAGGGYGYTF.

The chain uses TRBV5-1 and TRBJ1-1; no clear D gene. The CDR3 consists of 13 residues. Between the trimmed V and J ends, which lost 0 bases and 3 bases, there was a span of 6 bases. Germline V gene data show CDR1 as SGHRS and CDR2 as YFSETQ. CDR3 nucleotides: TGCGCCAGCAGCTTGGCCGGTGACACTGAAGCTTTCTTT. Amino acids: CASSLAGDTEAFF.

The CDR3 DNA reads as TGTGCCAGCAGCTCGAAACGGACAAGGGCGGATGAAAAACTGTTTTTT. This codes for CASSSKRTRADEKLFF. The chain joins TRBV7-8 to TRBJ1-4; possibly TRBD1 for D (5 bases). V dropped 4 bases and J dropped 6 bases, with 18 bases sitting between them. The germline V gene has CDR1 SGHVS and CDR2 FQNEAQ. The CDR3 has 16 amino acids.

This sequence joins TRBV5-5 and TRBJ1-5, with 7 nucleotides matching TRBD1. The germline gives CDR1 SGHKS, CDR2 YYEKEE (reference sequence). V lost 6 bases to trimming and J lost 9 bases; unmatched junction nucleotides: 15. The CDR3 runs to 15 residues. The CDR3 DNA follows: TGTGCCAGCAACCCCGGTCAGGGGGGAATGGGGCCCCAGCATTTT. Translated, it gives CASNPGQGGMGPQHF.